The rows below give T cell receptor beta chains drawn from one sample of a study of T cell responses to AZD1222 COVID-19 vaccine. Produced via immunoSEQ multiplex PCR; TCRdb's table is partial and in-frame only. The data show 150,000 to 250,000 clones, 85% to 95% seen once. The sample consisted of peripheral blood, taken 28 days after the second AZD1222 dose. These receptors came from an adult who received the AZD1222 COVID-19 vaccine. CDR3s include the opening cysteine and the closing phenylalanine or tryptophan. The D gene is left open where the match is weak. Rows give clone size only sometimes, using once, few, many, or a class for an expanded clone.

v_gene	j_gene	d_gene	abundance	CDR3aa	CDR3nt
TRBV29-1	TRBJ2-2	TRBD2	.	CSVLAGGGTGELFF	TGCAGCGTCTTAGCGGGGGGCGGCACCGGGGAGCTGTTTTTT
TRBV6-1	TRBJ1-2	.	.	CASSEVSGGGSGYTF	TGTGCCAGCAGTGAAGTGAGCGGGGGAGGGAGTGGCTACACCTTC
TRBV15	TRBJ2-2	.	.	CATTPGRMNTGELFF	TGTGCCACCACTCCGGGACGGATGAACACCGGGGAGCTGTTTTTT
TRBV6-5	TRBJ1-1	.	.	CASREAGGDEAFF	TGTGCCAGCAGAGAGGCCGGGGGCGATGAAGCTTTCTTT
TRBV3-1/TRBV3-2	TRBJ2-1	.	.	CASSHDSSGHSYNEQFF	TGTGCCAGCAGCCATGACAGCTCGGGGCACTCCTACAATGAGCAGTTCTTC
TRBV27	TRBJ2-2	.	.	CASSRGAGTNTGELFF	TGTGCCAGCAGTCGGGGCGCGGGCACGAACACCGGGGAGCTGTTTTTT
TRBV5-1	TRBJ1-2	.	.	CASSEGGGPQGYTF	TGCGCCAGCAGCGAAGGGGGGGGCCCGCAGGGCTACACCTTC
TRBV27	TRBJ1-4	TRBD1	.	CASSLGAVGQGLKLFF	TGTGCCAGCAGTTTAGGGGCGGTAGGACAGGGGCTAAAACTGTTTTTT
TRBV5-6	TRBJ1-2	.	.	CASSFVQRSSGYTF	TGTGCCAGCAGCTTCGTACAGCGTTCGAGTGGCTACACCTTC
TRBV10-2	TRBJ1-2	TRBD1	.	CASSEPDRWVYGYTF	TGCGCCAGCAGTGAGCCGGACAGGTGGGTCTATGGCTACACCTTC
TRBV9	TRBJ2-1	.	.	CASSVSGASSSYNEQFF	TGTGCCAGCAGCGTTAGTGGGGCCTCCTCCTCCTACAATGAGCAGTTCTTC
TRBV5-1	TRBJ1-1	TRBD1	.	CASSLSGQGNTEAFF	TGCGCCAGCAGCTTGTCAGGACAGGGGAACACTGAAGCTTTCTTT
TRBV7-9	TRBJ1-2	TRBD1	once	CASSARDRVNYGYTF	TGTGCCAGCAGCGCCCGGGACAGAGTCAACTATGGCTACACCTTC
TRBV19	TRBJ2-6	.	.	CASSPVFISGANVLTF	TGTGCCAGTAGTCCAGTTTTCATCTCTGGGGCCAACGTCCTGACTTTC
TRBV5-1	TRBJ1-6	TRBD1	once	CASSPNRDRPNSPLHF	TGCGCCAGCAGCCCGAACCGGGACAGACCAAATTCACCCCTCCACTTT
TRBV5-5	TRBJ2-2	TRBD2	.	CASSFFSGVTGELFF	TGTGCCAGCAGCTTTTTTAGCGGGGTCACCGGGGAGCTGTTTTTT
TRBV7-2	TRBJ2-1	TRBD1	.	CASSSGTGSYNEQFF	TGTGCCAGCAGCTCAGGGACAGGCTCCTACAATGAGCAGTTCTTC
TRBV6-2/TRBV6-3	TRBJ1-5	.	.	CASSRGGGAGEQPQHF	TGTGCCAGCAGCCGCGGGGGAGGGGCGGGCGAGCAGCCCCAGCATTTT
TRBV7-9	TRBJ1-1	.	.	CASSRGGSRAFF	TGTGCCAGCAGCCGCGGAGGTTCCCGGGCTTTCTTT
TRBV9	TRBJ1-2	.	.	CASSVTGGPYGYTF	TGTGCCAGCAGCGTCACCGGAGGGCCTTATGGCTACACCTTC